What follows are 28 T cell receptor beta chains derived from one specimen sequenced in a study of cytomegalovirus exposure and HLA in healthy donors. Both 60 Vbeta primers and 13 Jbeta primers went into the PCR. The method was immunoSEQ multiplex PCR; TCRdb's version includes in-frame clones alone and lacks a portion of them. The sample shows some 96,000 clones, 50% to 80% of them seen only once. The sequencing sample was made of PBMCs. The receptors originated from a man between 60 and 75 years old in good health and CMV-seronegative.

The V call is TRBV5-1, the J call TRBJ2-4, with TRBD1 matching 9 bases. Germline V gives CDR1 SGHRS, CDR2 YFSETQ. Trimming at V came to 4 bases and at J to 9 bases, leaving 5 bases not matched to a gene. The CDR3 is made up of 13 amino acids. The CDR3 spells CASSEGQGGIQYF. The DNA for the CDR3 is TGCGCCAGCAGCGAGGGACAGGGCGGCATTCAGTACTTC.

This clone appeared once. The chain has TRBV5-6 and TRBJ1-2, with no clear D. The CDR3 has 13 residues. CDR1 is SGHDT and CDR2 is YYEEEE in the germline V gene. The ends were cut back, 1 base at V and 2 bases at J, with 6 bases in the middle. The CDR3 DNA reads TGTGCCAGCAGCTTGAACACGAACTATGGCTACACCTTC. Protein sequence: CASSLNTNYGYTF.

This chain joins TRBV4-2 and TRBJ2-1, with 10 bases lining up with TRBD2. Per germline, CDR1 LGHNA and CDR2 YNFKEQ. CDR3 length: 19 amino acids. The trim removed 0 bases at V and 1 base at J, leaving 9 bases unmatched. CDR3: CASSQEYRASGSSYNEQFF. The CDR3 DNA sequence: TGTGCCAGCAGCCAAGAATACAGGGCTAGCGGGAGTTCCTACAATGAGCAGTTCTTC.

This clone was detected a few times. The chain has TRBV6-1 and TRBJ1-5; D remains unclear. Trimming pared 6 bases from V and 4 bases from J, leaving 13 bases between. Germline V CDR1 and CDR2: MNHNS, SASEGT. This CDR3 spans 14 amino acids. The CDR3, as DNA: TGTGCCAGCAGGGATTGGGCTGGGAATCAGCCCCAGCATTTT. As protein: CASRDWAGNQPQHF.

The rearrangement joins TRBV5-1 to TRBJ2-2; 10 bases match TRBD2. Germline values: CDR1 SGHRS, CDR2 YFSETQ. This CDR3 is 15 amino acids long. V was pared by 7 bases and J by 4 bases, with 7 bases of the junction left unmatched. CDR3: CASFLAGVGTGELFF. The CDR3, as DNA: TGCGCCAGCTTTCTAGCGGGAGTGGGCACCGGGGAGCTGTTTTTT.

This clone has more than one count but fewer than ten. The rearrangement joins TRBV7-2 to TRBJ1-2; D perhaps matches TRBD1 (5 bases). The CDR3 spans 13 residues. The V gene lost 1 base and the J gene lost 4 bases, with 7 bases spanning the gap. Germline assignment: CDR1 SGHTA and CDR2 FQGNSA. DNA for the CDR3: TGTGCCAGCAGCTTAGACAGGAGCTATGGCTACACCTTC. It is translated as CASSLDRSYGYTF.

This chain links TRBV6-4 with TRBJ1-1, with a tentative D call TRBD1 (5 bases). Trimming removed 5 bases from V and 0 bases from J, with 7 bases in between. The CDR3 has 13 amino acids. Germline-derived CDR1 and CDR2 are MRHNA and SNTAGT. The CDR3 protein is CASSQGLNTEAFF. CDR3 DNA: TGTGCCAGCAGTCAGGGTCTGAACACTGAAGCTTTCTTT.

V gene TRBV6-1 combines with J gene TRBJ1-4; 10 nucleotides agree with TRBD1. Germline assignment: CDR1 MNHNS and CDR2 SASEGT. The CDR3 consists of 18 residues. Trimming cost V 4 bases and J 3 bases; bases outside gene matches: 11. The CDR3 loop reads CASSARQGALPANEKLFF. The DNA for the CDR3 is TGTGCCAGCAGTGCCCGACAGGGGGCCCTCCCAGCTAATGAAAAACTGTTTTTT.

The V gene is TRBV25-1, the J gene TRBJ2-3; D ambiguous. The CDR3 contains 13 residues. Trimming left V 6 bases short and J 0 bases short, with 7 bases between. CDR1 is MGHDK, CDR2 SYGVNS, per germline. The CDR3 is CASRSPSTDTQYF. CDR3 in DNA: TGTGCCAGCAGGTCTCCCAGCACAGATACGCAGTATTTT.

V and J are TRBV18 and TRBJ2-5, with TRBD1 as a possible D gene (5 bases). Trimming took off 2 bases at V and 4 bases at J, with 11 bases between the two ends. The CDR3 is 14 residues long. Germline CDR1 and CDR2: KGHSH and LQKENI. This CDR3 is CASSPFRGGETQYF. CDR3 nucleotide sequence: TGTGCCAGCTCACCATTTAGGGGCGGAGAGACCCAGTACTTC.

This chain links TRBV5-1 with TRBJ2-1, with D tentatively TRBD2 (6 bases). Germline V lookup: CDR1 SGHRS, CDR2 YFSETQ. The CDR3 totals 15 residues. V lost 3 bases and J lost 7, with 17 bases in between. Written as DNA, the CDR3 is TGCGCCAGCAGCTGGGGACTCTTGCAGGAGAATGAGCAGTTCTTC. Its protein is CASSWGLLQENEQFF.

CDR3 protein: CASSLRPSYEQYF. The CDR3 DNA sequence: TGCGCCAGCAGCTTGCGTCCCTCCTACGAGCAGTACTTC. The chain couples TRBV5-1 to TRBJ2-7; D ambiguous. CDR3 length: 13 amino acids. The V gene lost 1 base and the J gene lost 0 bases, with 5 bases spanning the gap. Germline V gives CDR1 SGHRS, CDR2 YFSETQ. Variable domain in full (rest from reference TRBV5-1 and TRBJ2-7): KAGVTQTPRYLIKTRGQQVTLSCSPISGHRSVSWYQQTPGQGLQFLFEYFSETQRNKGNFPGRFSGRQFSNSRSEMNVSTLELGDSALYLCASSLRPSYEQYFGPGTRLTVT.

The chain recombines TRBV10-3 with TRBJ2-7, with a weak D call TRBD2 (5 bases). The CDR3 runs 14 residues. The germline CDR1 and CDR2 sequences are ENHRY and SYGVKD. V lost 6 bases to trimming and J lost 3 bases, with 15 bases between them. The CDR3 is CAIRSGPGGYEQYF. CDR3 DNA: TGTGCCATCAGATCAGGACCAGGAGGCTACGAGCAGTACTTC.

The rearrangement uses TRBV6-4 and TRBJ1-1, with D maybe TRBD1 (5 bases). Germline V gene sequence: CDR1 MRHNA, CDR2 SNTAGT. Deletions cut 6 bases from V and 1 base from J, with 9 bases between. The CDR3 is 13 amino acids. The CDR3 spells CASSPTANTEAFF. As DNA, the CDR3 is TGTGCCAGCAGCCCGACAGCGAACACTGAAGCTTTCTTT.

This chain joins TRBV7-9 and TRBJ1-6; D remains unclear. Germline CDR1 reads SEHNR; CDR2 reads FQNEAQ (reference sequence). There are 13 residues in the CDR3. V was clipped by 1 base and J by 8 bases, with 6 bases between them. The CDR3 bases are TGTGCCAGCAGCTTAGACGGAGATTCACCCCTCCACTTT. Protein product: CASSLDGDSPLHF. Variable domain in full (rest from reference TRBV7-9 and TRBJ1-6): DTGVSQNPRHKITKRGQNVTFRCDPISEHNRLYWYRQTLGQGPEFLTYFQNEAQLEKSRLLSDRFSAERPKGSFSTLEIQRTEQGDSAMYLCASSLDGDSPLHFGNGTRLTVT.

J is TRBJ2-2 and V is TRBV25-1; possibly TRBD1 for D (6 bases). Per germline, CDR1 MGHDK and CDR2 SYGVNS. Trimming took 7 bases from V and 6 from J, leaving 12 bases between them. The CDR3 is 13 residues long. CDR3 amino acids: CASTLDSPGELFF. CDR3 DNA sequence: TGTGCCAGCACTTTGGACAGCCCCGGGGAGCTGTTTTTT.

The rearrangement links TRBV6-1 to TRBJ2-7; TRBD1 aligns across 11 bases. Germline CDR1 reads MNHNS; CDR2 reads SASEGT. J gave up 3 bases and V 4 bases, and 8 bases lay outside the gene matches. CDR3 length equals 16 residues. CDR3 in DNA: TGTGCCAGCAGTGGGATCTCCGGGACAGGGGGCTACGAGCAGTACTTC. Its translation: CASSGISGTGGYEQYF.

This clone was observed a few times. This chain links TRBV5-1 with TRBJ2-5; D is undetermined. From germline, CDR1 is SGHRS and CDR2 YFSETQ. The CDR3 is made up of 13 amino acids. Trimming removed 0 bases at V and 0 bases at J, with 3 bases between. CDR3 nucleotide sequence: TGCGCCAGCAGCTTGGTAGACCAAGAGACCCAGTACTTC. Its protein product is CASSLVDQETQYF.

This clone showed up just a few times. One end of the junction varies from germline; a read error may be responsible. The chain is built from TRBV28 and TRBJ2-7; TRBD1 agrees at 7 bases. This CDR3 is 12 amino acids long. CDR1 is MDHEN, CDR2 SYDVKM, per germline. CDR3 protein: CASSGGDRADGF. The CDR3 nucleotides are TGTGCCAGCAGTGGGGGAGACAGGGCCGACGGCTTC.

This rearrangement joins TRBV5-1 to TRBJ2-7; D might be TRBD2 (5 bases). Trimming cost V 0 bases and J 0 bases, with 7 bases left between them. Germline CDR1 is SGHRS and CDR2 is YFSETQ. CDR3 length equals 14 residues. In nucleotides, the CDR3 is TGCGCCAGCAGCTTGGGGACTTTCTCCTACGAGCAGTACTTC. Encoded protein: CASSLGTFSYEQYF.

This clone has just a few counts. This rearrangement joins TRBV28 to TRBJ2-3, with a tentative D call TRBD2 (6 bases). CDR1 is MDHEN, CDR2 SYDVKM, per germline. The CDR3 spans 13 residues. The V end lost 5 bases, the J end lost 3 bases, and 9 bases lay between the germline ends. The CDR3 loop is CASSPGLTDTQYF. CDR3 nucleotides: TGTGCCAGCAGTCCGGGACTTACAGATACGCAGTATTTT.

The CDR3 spells CASSESRRLLRGEQFF. CDR3 DNA sequence: TGCGCCAGCAGTGAGTCAAGGCGGCTCCTTAGGGGGGAGCAGTTCTTC. This chain uses TRBV10-1 with TRBJ2-1, with a possible D match to TRBD1 (6 bases). This CDR3 comprises 16 residues. The V gene lost 0 bases and the J gene lost 10 bases, with 19 bases spanning the gap. Looked up from germline, CDR1 is WNHNN and CDR2 is SYGVQD (reference sequence).

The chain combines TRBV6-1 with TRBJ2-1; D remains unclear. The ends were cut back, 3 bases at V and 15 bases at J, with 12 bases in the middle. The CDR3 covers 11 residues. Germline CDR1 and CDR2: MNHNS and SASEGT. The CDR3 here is CASSDYSSRFF. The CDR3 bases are TGTGCCAGCAGTGATTACAGCTCTCGGTTCTTC.

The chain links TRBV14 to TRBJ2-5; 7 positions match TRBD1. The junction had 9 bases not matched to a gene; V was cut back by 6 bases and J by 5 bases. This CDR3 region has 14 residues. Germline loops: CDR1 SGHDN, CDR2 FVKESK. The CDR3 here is CASRLQGSGETQYF. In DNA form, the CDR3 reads TGTGCCAGCAGACTACAGGGGTCTGGGGAGACCCAGTACTTC.

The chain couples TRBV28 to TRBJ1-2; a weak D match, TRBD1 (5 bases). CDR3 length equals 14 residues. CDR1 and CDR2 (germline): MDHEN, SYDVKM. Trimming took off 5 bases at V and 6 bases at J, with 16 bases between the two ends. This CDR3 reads CASSPPQGGHGYTF. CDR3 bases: TGTGCCAGCAGTCCACCCCAGGGAGGTCATGGCTACACCTTC.

CDR3 loop: CASSQAGGRAQYF. Here the CDR3 DNA reads TGTGCCAGCAGCCAAGCCGGGGGGCGGGCCCAGTACTTC. The chain uses TRBV14 and TRBJ2-5; maybe TRBD2 (7 bases). Germline V gene lookup returns CDR1 SGHDN and CDR2 FVKESK. The CDR3 sequence is 13 residues long. V shed 1 base and J shed 9 bases, with 12 bases lying between them.

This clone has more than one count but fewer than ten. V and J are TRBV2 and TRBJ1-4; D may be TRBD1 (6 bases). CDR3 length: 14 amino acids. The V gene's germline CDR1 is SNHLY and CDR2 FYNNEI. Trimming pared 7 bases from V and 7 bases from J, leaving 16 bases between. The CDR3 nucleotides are TGTGCCAGCAAAGTTCAGGGGCCCAGTGAAAAACTGTTTTTT. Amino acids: CASKVQGPSEKLFF.

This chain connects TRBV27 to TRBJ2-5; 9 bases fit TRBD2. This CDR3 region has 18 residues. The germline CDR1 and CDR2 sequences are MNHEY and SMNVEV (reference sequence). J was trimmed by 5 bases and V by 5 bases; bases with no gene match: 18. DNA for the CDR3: TGTGCCAGCAGTCGCCAACCCGCAGCGGGAGGCCGGAGGGAGACCCAGTACTTC. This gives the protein CASSRQPAAGGRRETQYF.